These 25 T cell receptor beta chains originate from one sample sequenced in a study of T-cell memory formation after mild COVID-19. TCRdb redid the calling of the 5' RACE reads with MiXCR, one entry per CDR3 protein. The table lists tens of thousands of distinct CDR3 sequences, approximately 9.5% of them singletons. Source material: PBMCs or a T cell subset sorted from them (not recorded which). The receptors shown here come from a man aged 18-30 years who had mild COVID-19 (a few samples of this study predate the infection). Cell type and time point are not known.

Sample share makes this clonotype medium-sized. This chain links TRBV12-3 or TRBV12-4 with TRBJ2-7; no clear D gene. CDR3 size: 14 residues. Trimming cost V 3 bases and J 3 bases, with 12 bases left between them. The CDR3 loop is CASSFRPLDYEQYF. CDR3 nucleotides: TGTGCCAGCAGTTTCAGGCCCTTGGACTACGAGCAGTACTTC.

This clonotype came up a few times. This CDR3 is CASSPVGVGNTEAFF. CDR3 sequence (DNA): TGTGCCAGCAGCCCGGTGGGGGTAGGGAACACTGAAGCTTTCTTT. The chain is built from TRBV5-5 and TRBJ1-1, with a possible D match to TRBD1 (5 bases). This CDR3 spans 15 amino acids. CDR1 is SGHKS, CDR2 YYEKEE, per germline (reference sequence). V lost 4 bases and J 1 base, leaving 14 bases between the germline ends.

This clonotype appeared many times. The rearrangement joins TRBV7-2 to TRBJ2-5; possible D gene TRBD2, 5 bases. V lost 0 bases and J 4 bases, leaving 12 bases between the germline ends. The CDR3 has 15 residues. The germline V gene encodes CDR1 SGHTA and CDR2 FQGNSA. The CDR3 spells CASSLAGLEGETQYF. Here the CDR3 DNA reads TGTGCCAGCAGCTTAGCGGGTCTAGAGGGAGAGACCCAGTACTTC.

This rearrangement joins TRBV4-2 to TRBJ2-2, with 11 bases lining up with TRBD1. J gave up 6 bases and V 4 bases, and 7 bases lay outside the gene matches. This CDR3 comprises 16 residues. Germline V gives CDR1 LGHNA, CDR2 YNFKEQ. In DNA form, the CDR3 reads TGTGCCAGCAGCCCCCTGGGACAGGGGGAAGCCGGGGAGCTGTTTTTT. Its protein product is CASSPLGQGEAGELFF.

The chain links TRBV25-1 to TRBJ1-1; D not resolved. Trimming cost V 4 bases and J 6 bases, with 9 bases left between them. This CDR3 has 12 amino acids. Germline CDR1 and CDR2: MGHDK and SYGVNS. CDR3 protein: CASSGQAAEAFF. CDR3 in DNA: TGTGCCAGCAGTGGCCAGGCGGCTGAAGCTTTCTTT.

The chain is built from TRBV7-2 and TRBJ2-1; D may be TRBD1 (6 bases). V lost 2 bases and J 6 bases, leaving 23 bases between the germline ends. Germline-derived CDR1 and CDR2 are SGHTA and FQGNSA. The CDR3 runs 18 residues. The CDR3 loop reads CASSLTLPPTGYSNEQFF. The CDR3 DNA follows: TGTGCCAGCAGCTTAACCCTCCCGCCCACAGGGTACAGCAATGAGCAGTTCTTC.

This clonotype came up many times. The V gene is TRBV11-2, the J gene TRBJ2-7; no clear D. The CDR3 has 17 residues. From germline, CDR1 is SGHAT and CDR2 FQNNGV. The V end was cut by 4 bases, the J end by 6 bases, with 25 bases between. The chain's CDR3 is CASSSPTDWGSFVEQYV. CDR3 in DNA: TGTGCCAGCAGCTCCCCCACAGACTGGGGTTCCTTCGTCGAGCAGTACGTC.

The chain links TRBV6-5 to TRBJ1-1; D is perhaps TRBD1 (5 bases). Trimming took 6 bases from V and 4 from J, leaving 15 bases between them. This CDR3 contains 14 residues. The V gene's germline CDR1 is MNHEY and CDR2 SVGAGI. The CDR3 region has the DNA TGTGCCAGCAGAATCGTGGGGGGGACCACTGAAGCTTTCTTT. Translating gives CASRIVGGTTEAFF.

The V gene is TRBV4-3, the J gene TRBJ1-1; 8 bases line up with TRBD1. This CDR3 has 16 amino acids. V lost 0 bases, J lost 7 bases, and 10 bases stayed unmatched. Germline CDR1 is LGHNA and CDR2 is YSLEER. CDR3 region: CASSQDPGQGDLEAFF. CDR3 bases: TGCGCCAGCAGCCAAGATCCCGGACAGGGCGACCTTGAAGCTTTCTTT.

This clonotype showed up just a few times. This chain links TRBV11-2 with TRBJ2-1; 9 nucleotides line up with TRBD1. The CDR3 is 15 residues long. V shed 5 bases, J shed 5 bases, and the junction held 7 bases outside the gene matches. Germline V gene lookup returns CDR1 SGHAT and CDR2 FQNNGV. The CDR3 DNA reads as TGTGCCAGCAGCATACGGGACAGGGTCCACAATGAGCAGTTCTTC. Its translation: CASSIRDRVHNEQFF.

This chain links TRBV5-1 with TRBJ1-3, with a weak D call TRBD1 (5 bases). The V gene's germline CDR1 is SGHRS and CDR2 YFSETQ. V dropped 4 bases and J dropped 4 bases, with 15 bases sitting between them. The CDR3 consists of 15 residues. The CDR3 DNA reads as TGCGCCAGCAGCCCTTTCGGCGGGGCAGGAAACACCATATATTTT. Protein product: CASSPFGGAGNTIYF.

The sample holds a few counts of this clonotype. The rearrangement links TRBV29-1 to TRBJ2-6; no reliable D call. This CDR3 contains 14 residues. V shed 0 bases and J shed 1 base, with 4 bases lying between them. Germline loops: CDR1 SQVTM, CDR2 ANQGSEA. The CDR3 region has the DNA TGCAGCGTTGAAGACGTTTCTGGGGCCAACGTCCTGACTTTC. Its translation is CSVEDVSGANVLTF.

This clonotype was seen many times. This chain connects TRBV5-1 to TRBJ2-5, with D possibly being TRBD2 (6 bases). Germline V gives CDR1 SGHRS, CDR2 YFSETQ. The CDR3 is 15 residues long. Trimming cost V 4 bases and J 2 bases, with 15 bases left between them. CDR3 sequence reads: CASSTDPRGQETQYF. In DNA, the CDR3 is TGCGCCAGCAGCACGGACCCGCGGGGTCAAGAGACCCAGTACTTC.

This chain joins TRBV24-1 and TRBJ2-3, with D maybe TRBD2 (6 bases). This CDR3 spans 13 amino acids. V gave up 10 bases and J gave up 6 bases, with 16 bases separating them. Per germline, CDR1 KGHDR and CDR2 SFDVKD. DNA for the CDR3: TGTGCCACGGAGGGGCAGGAGCGGGATACGCAGTATTTT. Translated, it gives CATEGQERDTQYF.

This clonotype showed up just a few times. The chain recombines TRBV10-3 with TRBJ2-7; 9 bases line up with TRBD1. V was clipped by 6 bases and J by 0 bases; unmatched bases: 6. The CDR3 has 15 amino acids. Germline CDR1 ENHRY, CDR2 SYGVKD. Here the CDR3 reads CAISKGTGNSYEQYF. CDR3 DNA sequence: TGTGCCATCAGCAAAGGGACAGGGAACTCCTACGAGCAGTACTTC.

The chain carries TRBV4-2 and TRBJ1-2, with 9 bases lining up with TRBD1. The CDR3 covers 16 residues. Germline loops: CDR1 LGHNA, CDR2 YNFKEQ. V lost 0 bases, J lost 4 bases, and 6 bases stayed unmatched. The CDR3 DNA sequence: TGTGCCAGCAGCCAAGACCCGACAGGGGGGATCTATGGCTACACCTTC. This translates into CASSQDPTGGIYGYTF.

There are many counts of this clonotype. CDR3 loop: CSARAGQEALRNEQFF. The CDR3 DNA reads as TGCAGTGCTAGGGCGGGGCAGGAAGCATTAAGGAATGAGCAGTTCTTC. J is TRBJ2-1 and V is TRBV20-1, with TRBD2 as a possible D gene (6 bases). Germline V CDR1 and CDR2: DFQATT, SNEGSKA (reference sequence). The length of the CDR3 is 16 residues. V gave up 3 bases and J gave up 7 bases, with 22 bases separating them.

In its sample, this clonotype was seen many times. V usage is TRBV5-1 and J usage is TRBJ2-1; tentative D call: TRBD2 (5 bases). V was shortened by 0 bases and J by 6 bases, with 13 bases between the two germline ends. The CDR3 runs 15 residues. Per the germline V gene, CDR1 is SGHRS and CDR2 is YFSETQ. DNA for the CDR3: TGCGCCAGCAGCTTGGGACTATTAACCTCCAATGAGCAGTTCTTC. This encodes CASSLGLLTSNEQFF.

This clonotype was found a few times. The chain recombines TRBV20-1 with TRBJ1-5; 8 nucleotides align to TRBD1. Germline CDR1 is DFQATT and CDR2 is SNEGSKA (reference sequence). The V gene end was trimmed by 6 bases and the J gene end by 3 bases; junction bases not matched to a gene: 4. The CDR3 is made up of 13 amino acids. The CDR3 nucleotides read TGCAGTGCCTGGACAGGGTTCAATCAGCCCCAGCATTTT. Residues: CSAWTGFNQPQHF.

As DNA, the CDR3 is TGCGCCAGCAGCCAAGATCCGGGGGGGGTTGTTGGAAACACCATATATTTT. This encodes CASSQDPGGVVGNTIYF. The chain couples TRBV4-3 to TRBJ1-3; a weak D match, TRBD1 (5 bases). V was cut by 0 bases and J by 3 bases, with 15 bases left in between. The CDR3 length is 17 residues. Per the germline V gene, CDR1 is LGHNA and CDR2 is YSLEER.

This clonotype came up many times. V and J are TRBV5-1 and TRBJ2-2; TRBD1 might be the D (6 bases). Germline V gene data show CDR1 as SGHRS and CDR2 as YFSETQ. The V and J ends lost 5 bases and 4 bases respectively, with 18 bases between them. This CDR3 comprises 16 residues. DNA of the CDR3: TGCGCCAGCAGGATGGGGGACAACCAGGCCACCGGGGAGCTGTTTTTT. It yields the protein CASRMGDNQATGELFF.

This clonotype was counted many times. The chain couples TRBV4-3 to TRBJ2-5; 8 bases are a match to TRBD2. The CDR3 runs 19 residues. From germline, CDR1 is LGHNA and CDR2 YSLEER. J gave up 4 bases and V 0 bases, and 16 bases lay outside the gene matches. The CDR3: CASSQEVPVSNGGGETQYF. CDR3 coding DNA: TGCGCCAGCAGCCAAGAGGTTCCGGTCTCCAACGGGGGGGGAGAGACCCAGTACTTC.

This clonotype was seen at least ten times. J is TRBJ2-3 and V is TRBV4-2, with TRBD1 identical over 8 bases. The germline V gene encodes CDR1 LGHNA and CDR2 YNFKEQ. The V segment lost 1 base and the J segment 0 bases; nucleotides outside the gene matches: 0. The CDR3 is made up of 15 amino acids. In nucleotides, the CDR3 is TGTGCCAGCAGCCAAGGGACAGGGAGCACAGATACGCAGTATTTT. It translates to CASSQGTGSTDTQYF.

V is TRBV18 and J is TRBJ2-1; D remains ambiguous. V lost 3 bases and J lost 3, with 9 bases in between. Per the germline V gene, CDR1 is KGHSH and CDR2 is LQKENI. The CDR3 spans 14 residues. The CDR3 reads CASSPPASYNEQFF. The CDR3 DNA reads TGTGCCAGCTCACCCCCTGCAAGCTACAATGAGCAGTTCTTC.

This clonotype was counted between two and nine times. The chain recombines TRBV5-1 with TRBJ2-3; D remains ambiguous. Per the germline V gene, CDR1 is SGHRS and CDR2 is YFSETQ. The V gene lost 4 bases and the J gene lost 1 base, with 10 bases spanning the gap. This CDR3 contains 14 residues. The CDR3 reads CASSVSSGTDTQYF. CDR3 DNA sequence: TGCGCCAGCAGCGTCTCCTCGGGCACAGATACGCAGTATTTT.